This entry lists 10 T cell receptor beta chains sequenced from one sample in a study of shared clonotypes between healthy human individuals. Sequenced by immunoSEQ multiplex PCR; TCRdb stores in-frame clones only, minus some. The sample consists of roughly 2,300,000 clones, about 90% of them appearing once. Sequenced material: naive CD4+ T cells from PBMCs. The sample's subset: CD45RA+ positively selected. The receptor set was obtained from a man aged 18 to 29 in good health. Some clones in this sample may be carry-over from other donors' samples.

This chain uses TRBV2 with TRBJ2-7, with D tentatively TRBD1 (6 bases). The CDR3 loop spans 15 amino acids. Per the germline V gene, CDR1 is SNHLY and CDR2 is FYNNEI. V was pared by 8 bases and J by 0 bases, with 17 bases between. CDR3 nucleotides: TGTGCCAGCGGCCCGGGACATGCCGTCTCCTACGAGCAGTACTTC. Encoded protein: CASGPGHAVSYEQYF.

Comment on this clone: At one end the junction does not follow the germline gene, possibly because of a read error. The J gene is TRBJ2-7, the V gene TRBV4-3; no clear D gene. This CDR3 region has 14 residues. CDR1 LGHNA and CDR2 YSLEER come from the germline V gene. CDR3 nucleotide sequence: TGCGCCAGCAGCCAAGAGGGTATGGTCTACGAGCGGTACTTC. Protein sequence: CASSQEGMVYERYF.

The table lists this clone with a count of one. For the CDR3, the DNA is TGTGCCAGCAGTCCCGATCCTGACAGGAACACTGAAGCTTTCTTT. Amino acid sequence: CASSPDPDRNTEAFF. The chain carries TRBV27 and TRBJ1-1, with D perhaps TRBD1 (5 bases). The germline V gene has CDR1 MNHEY and CDR2 SMNVEV (reference sequence). The V end lost 5 bases, the J end lost 1 base, and 14 bases lay between the germline ends. The CDR3 length is 15 residues.

This sequence joins TRBV6-1 and TRBJ2-4; the D is unclear. V was trimmed by 6 bases and J by 2 bases, leaving 8 bases between them. From germline, CDR1 is MNHNS and CDR2 SASEGT. The CDR3 length is 13 residues. Written as DNA, the CDR3 is TGTGCCAGCAGAGCCGTCCCCAAAAACATTCAGTACTTC. Encoded protein: CASRAVPKNIQYF.

V and J are TRBV6-6 and TRBJ1-4; 8 positions agree with TRBD1. Germline CDR1 reads MNHNY; CDR2 reads SVGAGI (reference sequence). V lost 4 bases and J lost 3; bases outside the gene matches: 1. There are 14 residues in the CDR3. The CDR3 nucleotides read TGTGCCAGCAGTTCGGGACAGGCTAATGAAAAACTGTTTTTT. Amino acid sequence: CASSSGQANEKLFF.

Details on this clone: Other DNA sequences in this sample translate to the same CDR3. CDR3 sequence reads: CASSLGASGDTQYF. Here the CDR3 DNA reads TGTGCCAGCAGCTTAGGGGCTAGTGGGGATACGCAGTATTTT. This chain links TRBV7-2 with TRBJ2-3; D unresolved. Trimming stripped 1 base from V and 6 bases from J, with 11 bases between. This CDR3 has 14 residues. CDR1 and CDR2 from the germline V gene are SGHTA and FQGNSA.

The rearrangement joins TRBV7-8 to TRBJ2-1; D is possibly TRBD1 (5 bases). V lost 3 bases and J 2 bases, leaving 8 bases between the germline ends. This CDR3 spans 14 amino acids. CDR1 and CDR2 from the germline V gene are SGHVS and FQNEAQ. The CDR3 DNA is TGTGCCAGCAGCTTCTCAGGGCCCTACAATGAGCAGTTCTTC. Translating it yields CASSFSGPYNEQFF.

CDR3 coding DNA: TGCGCCAGCAGCCCGGACGCCCTTTCCTACGAGCAGTACTTC. Its translation: CASSPDALSYEQYF. The V call is TRBV5-1, the J call TRBJ2-7; D unresolved. The CDR3 length is 14 residues. V lost 4 bases and J 1 base, leaving 12 bases between the germline ends. In germline, CDR1 is SGHRS, CDR2 YFSETQ. The whole variable domain, filled in from reference TRBV5-1 and TRBJ2-7, reads KAGVTQTPRYLIKTRGQQVTLSCSPISGHRSVSWYQQTPGQGLQFLFEYFSETQRNKGNFPGRFSGRQFSNSRSEMNVSTLELGDSALYLCASSPDALSYEQYFGPGTRLTVT.

The chain couples TRBV5-4 to TRBJ1-3; D remains ambiguous. Between the trimmed V and J ends, which lost 4 bases and 2 bases, there was a span of 10 bases. Germline values: CDR1 SGHNT, CDR2 YYREEE (reference sequence). This CDR3 is built from 14 residues. The CDR3 region is CASSPERAGNTIYF. DNA for the CDR3: TGTGCCAGCAGCCCCGAACGGGCTGGAAACACCATATATTTT.

The V call is TRBV28, the J call TRBJ2-1; a possible D gene is TRBD2 (6 bases). Germline CDR1 is MDHEN and CDR2 is SYDVKM. V was cut by 0 bases and J by 0 bases, with 9 bases left in between. The CDR3 runs 16 residues. CDR3 region: CASSLWSGGSYNEQFF. As DNA, the CDR3 is TGTGCCAGCAGTTTATGGTCCGGGGGCTCCTACAATGAGCAGTTCTTC.